One T cell receptor beta chain is described in this entry. Its antigen is undetermined. An input of 0.5 to 1 ug of RNA was subjected to reverse transcription using random hexamers. By means of immunoSEQ multiplex PCR, TCR beta CDR3 spanning 54 Vbeta and 13 Jbeta underwent amplification. TCRdb ran MiXCR on the immunoSEQ multiplex PCR reads and lists one entry per CDR3 protein. The sample has 150,000 to 200,000 distinct CDR3 sequences, roughly 95% seen once. The data originate from a study of CD8 T cells in Susac syndrome. Notes on the study in general: The number of individuals included in the study's TCR sequencing and HLA analysis was acknowledged as relatively small.

Germline values: CDR1 SEHNR, CDR2 FQNEAQ (reference sequence). Between the trimmed V and J ends, which lost 5 bases and 4 bases, there was a span of 5 bases. CDR3 length equals 11 residues. The origin of this receptor is a human donor with multiple sclerosis. The chain joins TRBV7-9 to TRBJ1-1; no clear D gene. The material sequenced was CD4+ T cells from PBMCs. Here the CDR3 reads CASSRATEAFF. CDR3 nucleotides: TGTGCCAGCAGCCGGGCCACTGAAGCTTTCTTT. The full variable domain, completed using reference TRBV7-9 and TRBJ1-1, is DTGVSQNPRHKITKRGQNVTFRCDPISEHNRLYWYRQTLGQGPEFLTYFQNEAQLEKSRLLSDRFSAERPKGSFSTLEIQRTEQGDSAMYLCASSRATEAFFGQGTRLTVV.